This T cell receptor beta chain was recovered during a study of technical replicates of blood from a handful of donors. Sequencing used immunoSEQ multiplex PCR; TCRdb keeps in-frame clones, though not all of them. Counted here are 87,000 or so clones, around 92% occurring once; the ten biggest clones make up 0.25% to 0.3%. This TCR derives from a human donor in good health. The sequenced sample was T cells isolated from PBMCs.

This chain's CDR3 is CASSLGGPYNEQFF. The CDR3 region has the DNA TGTGCCAGCAGCTTAGGAGGCCCCTACAATGAGCAGTTCTTC. The chain recombines TRBV7-2 with TRBJ2-1; D gene uncertain. Germline V lookup: CDR1 SGHTA, CDR2 FQGNSA. V was trimmed by 1 base and J by 2 bases, leaving 6 bases between them. The CDR3 is 14 residues long.